This is a list of T cell receptor beta chains from one sample in a study of CD8+CD57+ T cells in acquired aplastic anemia. TCRdb passed the reads through MiXCR, listing each CDR3 protein once. Found here are fewer than 200,000 distinct CDR3 sequences, roughly 47% of them singletons; the top ten hold 0.9% to 1.2%. The source material was sorted CD4+, CD8+, or CD8+CD57+ T cells (not recorded which) from PBMCs. Every receptor here comes from a human donor in good health. Both conserved end residues are part of each CDR3. The order of the fields is J gene, D gene, V gene, clone size, CDR3 protein, CDR3 DNA. D genes are given only for firm matches. The size entry is marked missing in some rows and otherwise reads once, few, many or a size class.

J: TRBJ2-7
D: .
V: TRBV30
size: few
CDR3: CAWSGDLSYGQYF
DNA: TGTGCCTGGAGTGGGGACTTATCCTACGGGCAGTACTTC

J: TRBJ1-1
D: .
V: TRBV6-5
size: few
CDR3: CASSYPGRGNTEAFF
DNA: TGTGCCAGCAGTTACCCCGGACGGGGAAACACTGAAGCTTTCTTT

J: TRBJ2-5
D: TRBD1
V: TRBV6-1
size: many
CDR3: CAGKDRGQETQYF
DNA: TGTGCCGGAAAGGACAGGGGCCAAGAGACCCAGTACTTC

J: TRBJ1-3
D: .
V: TRBV6-1
size: many
CDR3: CASMVTGTGNTIYF
DNA: TGTGCCAGCATGGTAACGGGTACTGGAAACACCATATATTTT

J: TRBJ2-1
D: .
V: TRBV29-1
size: .
CDR3: CSVNSGASSYNEQFF
DNA: TGCAGCGTTAATAGCGGTGCGAGCTCCTACAATGAGCAGTTCTTC

J: TRBJ1-6
D: TRBD1
V: TRBV3-1
size: .
CDR3: CASRPRQGNSPLHF
DNA: TGTGCCAGCAGGCCCCGACAGGGTAATTCACCCCTCCACTTT

J: TRBJ2-7
D: TRBD2
V: TRBV29-1
size: .
CDR3: CSAVTSASIYEQYF
DNA: TGCAGCGCGGTGACTAGCGCGAGTATATACGAGCAGTACTTC

J: TRBJ2-7
D: .
V: TRBV6-2/TRBV6-3
size: few
CDR3: CASTKGAFSGEQYF
DNA: TGTGCCAGCACCAAGGGCGCCTTCTCGGGGGAGCAGTACTTC

J: TRBJ2-5
D: TRBD1
V: TRBV20-1
size: few
CDR3: CSALDRGSEETQYF
DNA: TGCAGTGCTCTGGACAGGGGGAGCGAAGAGACCCAGTACTTC

J: TRBJ2-3
D: .
V: TRBV20-1
size: .
CDR3: CSASRSRRSTDTQYF
DNA: TGCAGTGCTAGCCGATCTAGAAGGTCCACAGATACGCAGTATTTT

J: TRBJ2-2
D: TRBD2
V: TRBV11-2
size: .
CDR3: CASSLGLAGGNTGELFF
DNA: TGTGCCAGCAGCTTAGGACTAGCGGGAGGGAACACCGGGGAGCTGTTTTTT

J: TRBJ2-3
D: TRBD2
V: TRBV20-1
size: many
CDR3: CSAQTSGGTDTQYF
DNA: TGCAGTGCTCAGACTAGCGGGGGAACAGATACGCAGTATTTT

J: TRBJ1-2
D: .
V: TRBV5-1
size: many
CDR3: CASSLEGLSGYTF
DNA: TGCGCCAGCAGCTTGGAGGGTCTCTCTGGCTACACCTTC

J: TRBJ1-2
D: .
V: TRBV6-1
size: .
CDR3: CASSQGTFNYGYTF
DNA: TGTGCCAGCAGCCAGGGGACCTTCAACTATGGCTACACCTTC

J: TRBJ2-2
D: TRBD2
V: TRBV7-3
size: many
CDR3: CASSLKGLAGGELFF
DNA: TGTGCCAGCAGCTTAAAGGGACTAGCGGGCGGGGAGCTGTTTTTT

J: TRBJ1-4
D: .
V: TRBV5-5
size: many
CDR3: CASSLDAPRTNEKLFF
DNA: TGTGCCAGCAGCTTGGATGCTCCCAGAACTAATGAAAAACTGTTTTTT

J: TRBJ2-7
D: TRBD2
V: TRBV9
size: many
CDR3: CASSAREGLAGGFEQYF
DNA: TGTGCCAGCAGCGCGAGAGAAGGTCTAGCGGGAGGCTTCGAGCAGTACTTC

J: TRBJ1-2
D: .
V: TRBV24-1
size: .
CDR3: CATEIRGAGSYGYTF
DNA: TGTGCCACCGAAATAAGGGGGGCTGGGTCGTATGGCTACACCTTC

J: TRBJ2-7
D: .
V: TRBV29-1
size: .
CDR3: CSVRDLYEQYF
DNA: TGCAGCGTTCGGGACCTTTACGAGCAGTACTTC

J: TRBJ2-3
D: .
V: TRBV29-1
size: .
CDR3: CSVAGGTDTQYF
DNA: TGCAGCGTTGCAGGTGGGACAGATACGCAGTATTTT

J: TRBJ2-1
D: TRBD2
V: TRBV7-3
size: many
CDR3: CASSSGLAGDEQFF
DNA: TGTGCCAGCAGCTCCGGACTAGCGGGGGATGAGCAGTTCTTC

J: TRBJ1-5
D: TRBD1
V: TRBV25-1
size: .
CDR3: CASSEPGQVDQSKVNQPQHF
DNA: TGTGCCAGCAGTGAACCGGGACAGGTCGACCAAAGCAAGGTCAATCAGCCCCAGCATTTT

J: TRBJ2-5
D: .
V: TRBV29-1
size: .
CDR3: CSSGQETQYF
DNA: TGCAGCTCCGGGCAAGAGACCCAGTACTTC

J: TRBJ2-7
D: .
V: TRBV2
size: .
CDR3: CASSARGHSYEQYF
DNA: TGTGCCAGCAGTGCGAGGGGTCATTCCTACGAGCAGTACTTC

J: TRBJ2-5
D: .
V: TRBV7-9
size: .
CDR3: CASSPAVSHPETQYF
DNA: TGTGCCAGCAGCCCGGCAGTCTCTCACCCCGAGACCCAGTACTTC

J: TRBJ2-5
D: .
V: TRBV20-1
size: many
CDR3: CSAPRGAFRMAETQYF
DNA: TGCAGTGCACCCCGGGGGGCGTTTAGAATGGCAGAGACCCAGTACTTC

J: TRBJ1-6
D: .
V: TRBV30
size: once
CDR3: CAWKGTGGSPLHF
DNA: TGTGCCTGGAAAGGTACTGGAGGTTCACCCCTCCACTTT

J: TRBJ2-3
D: .
V: TRBV2
size: many
CDR3: CASSLSSTDTQYF
DNA: TGTGCCAGCAGTCTCAGTAGCACAGATACGCAGTATTTT

J: TRBJ2-7
D: TRBD2
V: TRBV10-3
size: .
CDR3: CAIRPGGGRGEQYF
DNA: TGTGCCATCAGGCCGGGGGGCGGGAGGGGAGAGCAGTACTTC

J: TRBJ2-7
D: .
V: TRBV15
size: .
CDR3: CATSIEGGLSYEQYF
DNA: TGTGCCACCAGCATCGAGGGGGGACTTTCCTACGAGCAGTACTTC

J: TRBJ2-2
D: .
V: TRBV25-1
size: .
CDR3: CASSESRFTSTGELFF
DNA: TGTGCCAGCAGTGAATCGAGGTTTACGAGCACCGGGGAGCTGTTTTTT

J: TRBJ1-6
D: .
V: TRBV7-2
size: .
CDR3: CASNLWARSPLHF
DNA: TGTGCCAGCAACTTATGGGCGCGATCACCCCTCCACTTT

J: TRBJ1-6
D: .
V: TRBV20-1
size: few
CDR3: CSAPTVSSYNSPLHF
DNA: TGCAGTGCTCCAACAGTGAGCTCCTATAATTCACCCCTCCACTTT

J: TRBJ1-5
D: TRBD1
V: TRBV20-1
size: .
CDR3: CSASDGQGAYSNQPQHF
DNA: TGCAGTGCTAGTGACGGACAGGGGGCCTATAGCAATCAGCCCCAGCATTTT

J: TRBJ2-5
D: .
V: TRBV7-6
size: few
CDR3: CASSSDSQETQYF
DNA: TGTGCCAGCAGCTCGGACAGTCAAGAGACCCAGTACTTC

J: TRBJ2-3
D: .
V: TRBV6-2/TRBV6-3
size: .
CDR3: CASSYSKVGGEPTTDTQYF
DNA: TGTGCCAGCAGTTACTCGAAGGTGGGGGGCGAACCGACCACAGATACGCAGTATTTT

J: TRBJ2-1
D: TRBD2
V: TRBV24-1
size: .
CDR3: CATSDPSGGHNEQFF
DNA: TGTGCCACCAGTGATCCCAGCGGGGGGCACAATGAGCAGTTCTTC

J: TRBJ2-1
D: .
V: TRBV12-3/TRBV12-4
size: many
CDR3: CASVRNSPRNEQFF
DNA: TGTGCCAGCGTCAGAAACTCCCCGCGAAATGAGCAGTTCTTC

J: TRBJ2-3
D: .
V: TRBV5-1
size: many
CDR3: CASSGPSTDTQYF
DNA: TGCGCCAGCAGCGGCCCTAGCACAGATACGCAGTATTTT

J: TRBJ2-2
D: .
V: TRBV2
size: .
CDR3: CASSESQRAGELFF
DNA: TGTGCCAGCAGTGAGTCTCAGCGTGCCGGGGAGCTGTTTTTT

J: TRBJ1-2
D: .
V: TRBV29-1
size: .
CDR3: CSAGGGYGYTF
DNA: TGCAGCGCGGGGGGGGGCTATGGCTACACCTTC

J: TRBJ1-2
D: .
V: TRBV4-1
size: many
CDR3: CASSQDSVQFNYGYTF
DNA: TGCGCCAGCAGCCAAGATTCGGTACAGTTTAACTATGGCTACACCTTC

J: TRBJ2-6
D: TRBD1
V: TRBV12-3/TRBV12-4
size: many
CDR3: CASSPQGASSGANVLTF
DNA: TGTGCCAGCAGTCCACAGGGGGCCAGCTCTGGGGCCAACGTCCTGACTTTC

J: TRBJ2-5
D: TRBD1
V: TRBV7-9
size: many
CDR3: CASSLNRGGETQYF
DNA: TGTGCCAGCAGCTTAAACAGGGGTGGGGAGACCCAGTACTTC

J: TRBJ1-1
D: .
V: TRBV10-1
size: many
CDR3: CASTKDLNTEAFF
DNA: TGCGCCAGCACGAAGGACCTGAACACTGAAGCTTTCTTT

J: TRBJ1-1
D: TRBD1
V: TRBV7-8
size: medium-sized
CDR3: CASVRDRVTEAFF
DNA: TGTGCCAGCGTCCGGGACAGGGTTACTGAAGCTTTCTTT